This entry describes one T cell receptor beta chain. The antigen remains unidentified. The data stem from a study of response to subunit inactivated influenza vaccine. TCRdb used MiXCR to reprocess the RT-PCR reads, holding one entry per CDR3 protein. The repertoire has a few hundred thousand distinct CDR3 sequences, 13% to 15% of them found once; the top ten carry around 10%. Notes on the study in general: Few additional T cells are recruited per seasonal influenza vaccination, authors suggested.

Trimming left V 0 bases short and J 3 bases short, with 9 bases between. Per germline, CDR1 GTSNPN and CDR2 SVGIG (reference sequence). The CDR3 sequence is 14 residues long. The sequence was collected from a man between 45 and 60 years old who received an inactivated influenza vaccine. The rearrangement joins TRBV30 to TRBJ1-5; possibly TRBD1 for D (6 bases). This specimen was PBMCs from blood, taken approximately 13 days after vaccination. CDR3 protein: CAWSVRGANQPQHF. CDR3 bases: TGTGCCTGGAGTGTAAGGGGGGCCAATCAGCCCCAGCATTTT.